These 32 T cell receptor beta chains were all obtained from the same sample, sequenced in a study of shared clonotypes between healthy human individuals. Profiling relied on immunoSEQ multiplex PCR, and the TCRdb table lists in-frame clones only, not all of them. Here the sample spans roughly 1.5 million clones, 95% to 99% being singletons. Material for sequencing was naive CD4+ T cells sorted from blood. Subset given: CD45RA+ positively selected. The receptor source for this set is a man between 25 and 39 years old in good health.

The V gene is TRBV6-1, the J gene TRBJ2-3; perhaps D is TRBD1 or TRBD2 (5 bases each). V was pared by 4 bases and J by 3 bases, with 11 bases between. The V gene's germline CDR1 is MNHNS and CDR2 SASEGT. CDR3 length equals 14 residues. The DNA of the CDR3 is TGTGCCAGCAGTGTGGGACCTGAAACAGATACGCAGTATTTT. Amino acid sequence: CASSVGPETDTQYF.

J is TRBJ2-7 and V is TRBV5-8, with 9 positions matching TRBD1. The CDR3 spans 16 residues. Trimming removed 1 base from V and 5 bases from J; junction bases left unmatched: 10. Germline V CDR1 and CDR2: SGHTS, YDEGEE. CDR3 DNA sequence: TGTGCCAGCAGCTTGCCATGGACAGGGGCGTCCAACGAGCAGTACTTC. Translating it yields CASSLPWTGASNEQYF.

V is TRBV10-1 and J is TRBJ2-5, with 7 bases identical to TRBD2. Germline loops: CDR1 WNHNN, CDR2 SYGVQD (reference sequence). The ends lost 11 bases at V and 5 bases at J; junction bases unmatched: 14. The CDR3 has 14 residues. CDR3 nucleotide sequence: TGCGCCTCAAGTGGGGGGACTATTTCCGAGACCCAGTACTTC. This translates into CASSGGTISETQYF.

The rearrangement links TRBV5-1 to TRBJ1-1; 8 nucleotides agree with TRBD1. Germline V CDR1 and CDR2: SGHRS, YFSETQ. J lost 3 bases, V lost 4 bases, and 5 bases had no gene match. The CDR3 consists of 14 residues. The DNA of the CDR3 is TGCGCCAGCAGCGCGGACAGGGTCGACACTGAAGCTTTCTTT. Translation: CASSADRVDTEAFF.

The chain couples TRBV7-6 to TRBJ2-2; perhaps TRBD1 as D (5 bases). The CDR3 extends over 16 amino acids. V lost 0 bases and J 1 base, leaving 9 bases between the germline ends. Per the germline V gene, CDR1 is SGHVS and CDR2 is FNYEAQ. Here the CDR3 reads CASSLAGVLNTGELFF. As DNA, the CDR3 is TGTGCCAGCAGCTTAGCAGGGGTACTGAACACCGGGGAGCTGTTTTTT.

The chain links TRBV28 to TRBJ2-5; 7 nucleotides match TRBD1. V gave up 4 bases and J gave up 5 bases; unmatched junction bases: 10. The CDR3 has 15 residues. Germline loops: CDR1 MDHEN, CDR2 SYDVKM. For the CDR3, the DNA is TGTGCCAGCAGTTCTCAAAGGGGGCAGGGGGAGACCCAGTACTTC. Its translation is CASSSQRGQGETQYF.

The chain couples TRBV7-9 to TRBJ2-1; tentative D call: TRBD2 (7 bases). Germline V gene data show CDR1 as SEHNR and CDR2 as FQNEAQ (reference sequence). The V end was cut by 5 bases, the J end by 10 bases, with 18 bases between. CDR3 length: 14 amino acids. DNA of the CDR3: TGTGCCAGCAGCCACGGGGGGCTCTCGGGAGAGCAGTTCTTC. It translates to CASSHGGLSGEQFF.

The J gene is TRBJ2-3, the V gene TRBV11-3, with 7 bases fitting TRBD2. The CDR3 totals 15 residues. V lost 1 base to trimming and J lost 3 bases; unmatched junction nucleotides: 4. The germline gives CDR1 SGHNT, CDR2 YENEEA. The CDR3 DNA sequence: TGTGCCAGCAGCTTAGGCCTAGCGGCAACAGATACGCAGTATTTT. Residues: CASSLGLAATDTQYF.

The V and J genes are TRBV19 and TRBJ1-1; tentatively, D is TRBD1 (6 bases). The CDR3 spans 15 residues. CDR1 LNHDA and CDR2 SQIVND come from the germline V gene (reference sequence). Between the trimmed V and J ends, which lost 5 bases and 1 base, there was a span of 14 bases. The CDR3 coding sequence is TGTGCCAGTAGTCTCCACAGGGTTCAGAACACTGAAGCTTTCTTT. Protein: CASSLHRVQNTEAFF.

This chain connects TRBV2 to TRBJ1-2; D unresolved. Trimming left V 3 bases short and J 4 bases short, with 6 bases between. CDR3 length equals 12 residues. The germline gives CDR1 SNHLY, CDR2 FYNNEI. The CDR3 is CASSDRSYGYTF. In nucleotides, the CDR3 is TGTGCCAGCAGTGACAGAAGCTATGGCTACACCTTC.

The chain has TRBV21-1 and TRBJ1-5. TRBV21-1 counts as a pseudogene. The CDR3 consists of 11 residues. CDR3 protein: CASSLNQPQHF. Here the CDR3 DNA reads TGTGCCAGCAGCTTAAATCAGCCCCAGCATTTT.

V gene TRBV5-1 combines with J gene TRBJ2-1; 7 nucleotides agree with TRBD1. The CDR3 is made up of 14 amino acids. CDR1 is SGHRS, CDR2 YFSETQ, per germline. J was trimmed by 5 bases and V by 8 bases; bases with no gene match: 10. CDR3 loop: CASSFRDSNNEQFF. In DNA form, the CDR3 reads TGCGCCAGTTCCTTCCGGGACAGCAACAATGAGCAGTTCTTC.

This rearrangement joins TRBV7-8 to TRBJ2-1; D remains ambiguous. CDR1 and CDR2 from the germline V gene are SGHVS and FQNEAQ. V gave up 6 bases and J gave up 5 bases, with 20 bases separating them. The CDR3 has 16 residues. The CDR3 sequence is CASSHQLHQMNNEQFF. DNA for the CDR3: TGTGCCAGCAGTCATCAGCTGCACCAGATGAACAATGAGCAGTTCTTC.

V and J are TRBV21-1 and TRBJ2-7; TRBD1, the D gene given by the table, was not confirmed from the DNA. TRBV21-1 corresponds to a pseudogene. The CDR3 covers 15 residues. The CDR3 DNA reads TGTGCCAGCAGCGGAAGGCGAGTGGGCACCTACGAGCAGTACTTC. Translation: CASSGRRVGTYEQYF.

This clone was picked up one time. V is TRBV28 and J is TRBJ2-5, with a weak D call TRBD1 (7 bases). Trimming stripped 2 bases from V and 4 bases from J, with 20 bases between. Germline V gene data show CDR1 as MDHEN and CDR2 as SYDVKM. The CDR3 has 17 amino acids. The CDR3 DNA sequence: TGTGCCAGCAGTTTAAATTCTGGGGCGCAGGGGGGAGAGACCCAGTACTTC. Its protein is CASSLNSGAQGGETQYF.

The CDR3 reads CASTTGLSPRNTGELFF. The CDR3 DNA reads TGTGCCAGCACCACAGGACTCTCTCCTAGGAACACCGGGGAGCTGTTTTTT. The chain is built from TRBV5-4 and TRBJ2-2; D might be TRBD1 or TRBD2, each matching 5 bases. The CDR3 spans 17 residues. Germline CDR1 and CDR2: SGHNT and YYREEE (reference sequence). The V and J ends lost 6 bases and 1 base respectively, with 19 bases between them.

This sequence joins TRBV7-6 and TRBJ2-7, with D possibly being TRBD1 (6 bases). The CDR3 runs to 15 residues. CDR1 is SGHVS, CDR2 FNYEAQ, per germline. Trimming left V 0 bases short and J 5 bases short, with 14 bases between. CDR3 sequence reads: CASSLARQVGNEQYF. The CDR3 coding sequence is TGTGCCAGCAGCTTAGCGCGACAGGTTGGGAACGAGCAGTACTTC.

The chain couples TRBV6-5 to TRBJ2-3; TRBD2 matches at 10 bases. Germline assignment: CDR1 MNHEY and CDR2 SVGAGI. Trimming at V came to 6 bases and at J to 0 bases, leaving 3 bases not matched to a gene. The CDR3 totals 15 residues. CDR3 DNA: TGTGCCAGCAGACGTAGCGGGGGGAGCACAGATACGCAGTATTTT. Protein sequence: CASRRSGGSTDTQYF.

The V gene is TRBV18, the J gene TRBJ1-5; D call uncertain. Germline values: CDR1 KGHSH, CDR2 LQKENI. V was cut by 0 bases and J by 7 bases, with 7 bases left in between. The CDR3 covers 13 residues. In DNA, the CDR3 is TGTGCCAGCTCACCACCGGAGCGCCAGCCCCAGCATTTT. Translation: CASSPPERQPQHF.

The chain has TRBV2 and TRBJ1-2; the match to TRBD1 covers 7 bases. The CDR3 is made up of 14 amino acids. Germline V lookup: CDR1 SNHLY, CDR2 FYNNEI. The V segment lost 3 bases and the J segment 8 bases; nucleotides outside the gene matches: 9. The CDR3 sequence is CASSDSRQGVGYTF. The CDR3 nucleotides read TGTGCCAGCAGTGATTCAAGGCAGGGGGTCGGCTACACCTTC.

The chain recombines TRBV18 with TRBJ1-2; possible D gene TRBD1, 5 bases. The CDR3 runs to 17 residues. V lost 6 bases, J lost 7 bases, and 27 bases lay in between. Germline lookup yields CDR1 KGHSH and CDR2 LQKENI. CDR3 amino acids: CASSLLGPREKFGGYTF. Here the CDR3 DNA reads TGTGCCAGCTCTTTATTGGGACCAAGAGAAAAGTTCGGTGGCTACACCTTC.

This clone has only a few counts. CDR3 residues: CASSFRPRTYEQYF. DNA of the CDR3: TGCGCCAGCAGCTTCCGTCCAAGAACGTACGAGCAGTACTTC. The chain carries TRBV5-1 and TRBJ2-7; no clear D gene. Germline CDR1 SGHRS, CDR2 YFSETQ. This CDR3 comprises 14 residues. The V end was cut by 2 bases, the J end by 4 bases, with 13 bases between.

The genes are TRBV28 and TRBJ2-7, with 10 bases that match TRBD2. This CDR3 contains 13 residues. J gave up 4 bases and V 8 bases, and 5 bases lay outside the gene matches. Germline V gene lookup returns CDR1 MDHEN and CDR2 SYDVKM. The CDR3 protein is CASSSGRKYEQYF. DNA of the CDR3: TGTGCCAGCTCTAGCGGGAGAAAGTACGAGCAGTACTTC.

The chain is built from TRBV5-1 and TRBJ2-7; the D gene could be TRBD1 or TRBD2 (5 bases each). CDR1 and CDR2 from the germline V gene are SGHRS and YFSETQ. V was trimmed by 4 bases and J by 0 bases, leaving 8 bases between them. This CDR3 is 13 amino acids long. The DNA for the CDR3 is TGCGCCAGCAGCCGGGACCACTCCTACGAGCAGTACTTC. This codes for CASSRDHSYEQYF.

This clone was seen a single time. The J gene is TRBJ2-3, the V gene TRBV2; D may be TRBD1 (5 bases). There are 14 residues in the CDR3. Germline V gene lookup returns CDR1 SNHLY and CDR2 FYNNEI. Trimming cost V 5 bases and J 0 bases, with 9 bases left between them. CDR3 DNA: TGTGCCAGCAGTACGACAGTAAGCACAGATACGCAGTATTTT. Translating gives CASSTTVSTDTQYF.

The J gene is TRBJ1-2, the V gene TRBV5-1; TRBD1 is a possible D gene (5 bases). In germline, CDR1 is SGHRS, CDR2 YFSETQ. There are 18 residues in the CDR3. V was cut by 0 bases and J by 3 bases, with 21 bases left in between. The CDR3 here is CASSLALSGLSTHYGYTF. The CDR3 DNA is TGCGCCAGCAGCTTGGCCCTGTCGGGGCTCTCAACCCACTATGGCTACACCTTC.

A word on this clone: Other DNA sequences in this sample translate to the same CDR3. The chain has TRBV6-5 and TRBJ2-7, with 11 positions matching TRBD2. This CDR3 is built from 15 residues. The V gene end was trimmed by 8 bases and the J gene end by 4 bases; junction bases not matched to a gene: 10. Germline values: CDR1 MNHEY, CDR2 SVGAGI. The CDR3 coding sequence is TGTGCCAGCGGGAGACTAGCGGGAAGGGGATACGAGCAGTACTTC. It codes for CASGRLAGRGYEQYF.

This clone was seen once. CDR3: CASSIEGSNYGYTF. The CDR3 DNA reads as TGTGCCAGCAGCATAGAGGGCTCTAACTATGGCTACACCTTC. V and J are TRBV28 and TRBJ1-2; D remains unclear. Trimming removed 6 bases at V and 0 bases at J, with 11 bases between. Per germline, CDR1 MDHEN and CDR2 SYDVKM. CDR3 length equals 14 residues.

Points on this clone: Other DNA sequences of this sample code for an identical CDR3. CDR3 amino acids: CSAVYNEQFF. CDR3 coding DNA: TGCAGTGCTGTATACAATGAGCAGTTCTTC. The V call is TRBV20-1, the J call TRBJ2-1; D call uncertain. There are 10 residues in the CDR3. CDR1 and CDR2 (germline): DFQATT, SNEGSKA (reference sequence). V was clipped by 5 bases and J by 4 bases, with 3 bases between them.

The chain recombines TRBV2 with TRBJ2-3; weak D call: TRBD2 (6 bases). The CDR3 contains 15 residues. The germline CDR1 and CDR2 sequences are SNHLY and FYNNEI. The V gene lost 8 bases and the J gene lost 0 bases, with 15 bases spanning the gap. CDR3 nucleotides: TGTGCCAGCCGGACCGAGCGGGCAAGCACAGATACGCAGTATTTT. It encodes CASRTERASTDTQYF.

V is TRBV11-2 and J is TRBJ2-7; D is perhaps TRBD1 (6 bases). The V end lost 5 bases, the J end lost 3 bases, and 17 bases lay between the germline ends. The CDR3 has 15 amino acids. CDR1 is SGHAT and CDR2 is FQNNGV in the germline V gene. The CDR3 nucleotides are TGTGCCAGCAGCCTTCGCAGGGGTGAACTCTACGAGCAGTACTTC. It is translated as CASSLRRGELYEQYF.

This rearrangement joins TRBV19 to TRBJ2-7, with D possibly being TRBD1 or TRBD2 (6 bases each). The CDR3 covers 14 residues. The V and J ends lost 1 base and 3 bases respectively, with 10 bases between them. Looked up from germline, CDR1 is LNHDA and CDR2 is SQIVND (reference sequence). The CDR3 sequence: CASSIAQGGYEQYF. The CDR3, as DNA: TGTGCCAGTAGTATAGCACAGGGAGGCTACGAGCAGTACTTC. Based on the CDR3 plus reference TRBV19 and TRBJ2-7, the full variable domain is DGGITQSPKYLFRKEGQNVTLSCEQNLNHDAMYWYRQDPGQGLRLIYYSQIVNDFQKGDIAEGYSVSREKKESFPLTVTSAQKNPTAFYLCASSIAQGGYEQYFGPGTRLTVT.